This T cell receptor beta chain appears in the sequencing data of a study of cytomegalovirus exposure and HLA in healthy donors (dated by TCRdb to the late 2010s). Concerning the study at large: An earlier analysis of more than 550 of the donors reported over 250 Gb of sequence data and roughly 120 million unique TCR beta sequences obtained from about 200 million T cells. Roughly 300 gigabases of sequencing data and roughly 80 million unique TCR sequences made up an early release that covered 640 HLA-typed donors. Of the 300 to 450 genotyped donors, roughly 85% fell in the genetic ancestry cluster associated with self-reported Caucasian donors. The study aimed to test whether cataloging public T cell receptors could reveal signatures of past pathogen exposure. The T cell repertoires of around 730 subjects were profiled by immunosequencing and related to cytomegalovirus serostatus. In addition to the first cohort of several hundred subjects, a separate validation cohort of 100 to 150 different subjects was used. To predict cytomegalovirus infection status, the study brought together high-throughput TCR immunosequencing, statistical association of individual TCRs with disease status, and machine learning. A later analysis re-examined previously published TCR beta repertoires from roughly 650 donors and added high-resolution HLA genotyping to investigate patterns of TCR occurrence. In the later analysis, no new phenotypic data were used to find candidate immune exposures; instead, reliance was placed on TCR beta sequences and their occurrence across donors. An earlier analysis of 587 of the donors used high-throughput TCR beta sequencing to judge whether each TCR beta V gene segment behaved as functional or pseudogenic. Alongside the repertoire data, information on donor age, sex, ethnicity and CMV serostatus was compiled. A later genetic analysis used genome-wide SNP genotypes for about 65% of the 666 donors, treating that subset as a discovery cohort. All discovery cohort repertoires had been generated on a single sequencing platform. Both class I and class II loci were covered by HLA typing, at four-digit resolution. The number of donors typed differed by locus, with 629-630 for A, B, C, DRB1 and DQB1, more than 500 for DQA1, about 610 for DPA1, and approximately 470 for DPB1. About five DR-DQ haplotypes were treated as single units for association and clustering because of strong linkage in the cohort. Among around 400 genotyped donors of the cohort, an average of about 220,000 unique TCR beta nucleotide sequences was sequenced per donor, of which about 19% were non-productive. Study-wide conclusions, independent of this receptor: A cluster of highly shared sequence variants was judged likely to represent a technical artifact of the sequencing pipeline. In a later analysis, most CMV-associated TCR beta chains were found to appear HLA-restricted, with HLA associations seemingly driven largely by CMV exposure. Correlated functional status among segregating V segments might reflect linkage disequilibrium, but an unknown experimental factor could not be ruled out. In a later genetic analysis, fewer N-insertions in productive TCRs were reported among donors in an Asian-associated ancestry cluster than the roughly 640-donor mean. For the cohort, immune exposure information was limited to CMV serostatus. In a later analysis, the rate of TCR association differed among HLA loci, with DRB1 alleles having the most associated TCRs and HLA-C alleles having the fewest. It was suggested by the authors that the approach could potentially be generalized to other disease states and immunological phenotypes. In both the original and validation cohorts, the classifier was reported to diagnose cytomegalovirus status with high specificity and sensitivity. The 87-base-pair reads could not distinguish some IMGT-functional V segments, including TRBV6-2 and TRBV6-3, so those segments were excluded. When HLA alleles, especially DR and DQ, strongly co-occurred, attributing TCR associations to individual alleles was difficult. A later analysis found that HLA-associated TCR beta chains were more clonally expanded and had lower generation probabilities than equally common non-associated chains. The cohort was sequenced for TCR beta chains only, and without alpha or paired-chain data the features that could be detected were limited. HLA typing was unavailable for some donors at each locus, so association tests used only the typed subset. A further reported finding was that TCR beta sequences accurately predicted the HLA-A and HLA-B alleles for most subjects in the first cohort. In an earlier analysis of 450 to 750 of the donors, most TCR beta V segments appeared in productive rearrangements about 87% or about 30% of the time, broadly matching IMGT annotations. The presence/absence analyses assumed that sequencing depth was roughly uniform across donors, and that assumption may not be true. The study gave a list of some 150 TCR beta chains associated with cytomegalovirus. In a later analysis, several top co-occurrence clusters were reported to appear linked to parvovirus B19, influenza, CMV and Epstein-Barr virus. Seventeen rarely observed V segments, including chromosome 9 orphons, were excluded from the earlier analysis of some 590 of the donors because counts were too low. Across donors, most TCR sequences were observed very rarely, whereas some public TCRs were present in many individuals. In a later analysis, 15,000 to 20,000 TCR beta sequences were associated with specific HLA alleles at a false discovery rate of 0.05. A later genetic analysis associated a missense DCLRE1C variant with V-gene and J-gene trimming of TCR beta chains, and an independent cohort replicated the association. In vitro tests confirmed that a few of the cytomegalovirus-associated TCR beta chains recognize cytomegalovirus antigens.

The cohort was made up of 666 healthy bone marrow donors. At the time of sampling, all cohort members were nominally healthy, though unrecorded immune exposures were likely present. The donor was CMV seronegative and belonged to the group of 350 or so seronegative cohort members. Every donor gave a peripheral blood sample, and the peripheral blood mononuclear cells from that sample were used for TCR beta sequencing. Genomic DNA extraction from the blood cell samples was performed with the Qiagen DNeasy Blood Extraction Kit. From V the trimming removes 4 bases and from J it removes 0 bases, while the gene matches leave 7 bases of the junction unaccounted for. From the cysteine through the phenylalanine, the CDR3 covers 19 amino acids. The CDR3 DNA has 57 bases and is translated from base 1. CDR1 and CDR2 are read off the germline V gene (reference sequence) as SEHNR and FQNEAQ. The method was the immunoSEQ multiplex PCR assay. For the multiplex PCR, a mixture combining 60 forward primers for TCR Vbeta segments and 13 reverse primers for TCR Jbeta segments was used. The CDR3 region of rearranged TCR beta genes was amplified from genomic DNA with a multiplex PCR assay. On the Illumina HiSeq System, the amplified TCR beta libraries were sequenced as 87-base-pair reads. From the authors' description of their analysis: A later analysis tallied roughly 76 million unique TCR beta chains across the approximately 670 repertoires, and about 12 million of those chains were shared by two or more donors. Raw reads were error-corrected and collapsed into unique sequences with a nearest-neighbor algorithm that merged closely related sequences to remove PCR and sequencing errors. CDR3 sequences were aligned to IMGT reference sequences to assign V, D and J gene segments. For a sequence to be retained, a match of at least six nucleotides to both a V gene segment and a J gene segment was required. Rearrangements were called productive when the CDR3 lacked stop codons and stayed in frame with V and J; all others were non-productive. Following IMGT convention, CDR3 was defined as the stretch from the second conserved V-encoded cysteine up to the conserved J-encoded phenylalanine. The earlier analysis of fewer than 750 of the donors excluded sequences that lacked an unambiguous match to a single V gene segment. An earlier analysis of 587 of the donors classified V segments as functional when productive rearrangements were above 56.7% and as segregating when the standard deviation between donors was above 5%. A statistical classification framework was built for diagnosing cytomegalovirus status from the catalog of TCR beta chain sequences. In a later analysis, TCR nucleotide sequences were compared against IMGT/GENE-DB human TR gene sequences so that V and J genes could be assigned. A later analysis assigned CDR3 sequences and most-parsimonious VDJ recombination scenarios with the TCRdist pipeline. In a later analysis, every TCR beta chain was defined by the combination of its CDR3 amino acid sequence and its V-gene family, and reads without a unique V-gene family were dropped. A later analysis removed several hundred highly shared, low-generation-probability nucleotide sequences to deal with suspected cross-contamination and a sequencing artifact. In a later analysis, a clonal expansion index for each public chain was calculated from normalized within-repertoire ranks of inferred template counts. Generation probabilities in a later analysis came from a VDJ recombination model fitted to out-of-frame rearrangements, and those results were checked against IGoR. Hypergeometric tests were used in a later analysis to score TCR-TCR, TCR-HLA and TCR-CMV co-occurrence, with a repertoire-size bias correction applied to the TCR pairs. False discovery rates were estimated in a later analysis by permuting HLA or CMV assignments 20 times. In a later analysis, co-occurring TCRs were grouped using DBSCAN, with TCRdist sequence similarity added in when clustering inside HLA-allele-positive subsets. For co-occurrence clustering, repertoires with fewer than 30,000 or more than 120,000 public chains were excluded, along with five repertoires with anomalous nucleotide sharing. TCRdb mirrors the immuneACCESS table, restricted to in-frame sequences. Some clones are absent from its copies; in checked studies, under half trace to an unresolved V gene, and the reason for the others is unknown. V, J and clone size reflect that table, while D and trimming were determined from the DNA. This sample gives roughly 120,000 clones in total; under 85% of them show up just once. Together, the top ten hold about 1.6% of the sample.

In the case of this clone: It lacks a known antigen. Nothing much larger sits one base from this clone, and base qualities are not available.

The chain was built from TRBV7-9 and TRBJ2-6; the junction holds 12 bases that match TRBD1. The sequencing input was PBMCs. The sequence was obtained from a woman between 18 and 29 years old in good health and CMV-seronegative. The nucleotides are TGTGCCAGCAGCTCGGGGCCGGGACAGGGGGCCTCTGGGGCCAACGTCCTGACTTTC. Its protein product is CASSSGPGQGASGANVLTF.